This TCR beta chain was retrieved from a study of T cell responses to AZD1222 COVID-19 vaccine. Findings and limits, study-wide: Repertoires were sampled only after the peak T cell response. Donors were largely white British and mainly female; clonal diversity was possibly underestimated.

The germline V and J ends were trimmed by 0 bases and 9 bases, with 16 bases remaining between them. Germline loops: CDR1 SGHRS, CDR2 YFSETQ. This CDR3 has 16 residues. Generated by immunoSEQ multiplex PCR, the TCRdb table keeps only in-frame clones and is missing some. The sample carries approximately 160,000 clones, approximately 90% recorded once. This clone has just a few counts. Its antigen is still unknown. The receptor was derived from an adult in good health. The V and J genes are TRBV5-1 and TRBJ1-6; a weak D match, TRBD1 (6 bases). The starting material was peripheral blood, obtained on day 0 of AZD1222 vaccination. The CDR3 DNA sequence: TGCGCCAGCAGCTTGGGTGTTGGCAGGGGTGGTTCACCCCTCCACTTT. Translated, it gives CASSLGVGRGGSPLHF.